This T cell receptor beta chain originates from a study of PD-L1 blockade in urothelial cancer. Study-wide context: Patients' atezolizumab regimen, 1,200 mg intravenously every 3 weeks, began in the mid-2010s.

The CDR3 extends over 13 amino acids. CDR1 WNHNN and CDR2 SYGVQD come from the germline V gene (reference sequence). Trimming pared 2 bases from V and 3 bases from J, leaving 8 bases between. The cohort comprised individuals with locally advanced or metastatic urothelial carcinoma. Profiled with immunoSEQ multiplex PCR; TCRdb holds only in-frame clones, not every one. The table records some 41,000 clones, roughly 88% of them present only once. The receptor comes from an older man with urothelial cancer. V usage is TRBV10-1 and J usage is TRBJ2-7; maybe TRBD1 (6 bases). Source: PBMCs, taken around atezolizumab (anti-PD-L1) treatment. CDR3 DNA: TGCGCCAGCAGTGAGGCAGGGGACTACGAGCAGTACTTC. It is translated as CASSEAGDYEQYF.